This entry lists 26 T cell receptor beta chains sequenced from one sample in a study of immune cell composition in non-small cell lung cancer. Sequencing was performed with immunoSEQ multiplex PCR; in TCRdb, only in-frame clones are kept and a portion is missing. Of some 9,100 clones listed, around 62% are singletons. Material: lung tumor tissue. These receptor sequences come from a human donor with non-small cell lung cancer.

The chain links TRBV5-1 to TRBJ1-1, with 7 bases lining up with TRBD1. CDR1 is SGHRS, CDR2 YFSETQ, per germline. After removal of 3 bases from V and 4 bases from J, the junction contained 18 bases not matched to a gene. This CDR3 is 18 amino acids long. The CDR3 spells CASSWGFMTGSGSTEAFF. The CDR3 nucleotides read TGCGCCAGCAGCTGGGGCTTTATGACAGGGTCCGGGAGCACTGAAGCTTTCTTT.

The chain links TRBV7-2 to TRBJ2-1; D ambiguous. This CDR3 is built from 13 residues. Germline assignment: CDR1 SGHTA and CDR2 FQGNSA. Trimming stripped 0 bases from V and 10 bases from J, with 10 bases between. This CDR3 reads CASSLAIPREQFF. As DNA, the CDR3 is TGTGCCAGCAGCTTAGCTATCCCTCGGGAGCAGTTCTTC.

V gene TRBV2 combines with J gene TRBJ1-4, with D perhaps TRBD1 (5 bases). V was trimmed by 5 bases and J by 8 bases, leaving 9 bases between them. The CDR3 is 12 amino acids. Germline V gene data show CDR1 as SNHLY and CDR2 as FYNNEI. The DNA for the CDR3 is TGTGCCAGCAGTAAAGACAGAGAAAAACTGTTTTTT. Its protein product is CASSKDREKLFF.

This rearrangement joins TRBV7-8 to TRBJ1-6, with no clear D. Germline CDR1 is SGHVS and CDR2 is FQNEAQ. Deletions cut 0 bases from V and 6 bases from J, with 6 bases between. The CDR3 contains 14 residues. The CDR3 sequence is CASSLAVGNSPLHF. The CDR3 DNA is TGTGCCAGCAGCTTAGCAGTGGGTAATTCACCCCTCCACTTT.

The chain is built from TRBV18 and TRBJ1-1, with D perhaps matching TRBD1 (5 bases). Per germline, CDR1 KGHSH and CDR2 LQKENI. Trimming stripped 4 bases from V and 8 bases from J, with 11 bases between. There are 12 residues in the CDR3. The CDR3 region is CASSQTDNEAFF. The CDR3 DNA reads TGTGCCAGCTCACAGACAGATAACGAAGCTTTCTTT.

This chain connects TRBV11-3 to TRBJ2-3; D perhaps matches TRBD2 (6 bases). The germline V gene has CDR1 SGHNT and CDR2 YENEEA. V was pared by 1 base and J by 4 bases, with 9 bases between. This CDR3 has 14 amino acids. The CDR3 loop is CASSLGRGPDTQYF. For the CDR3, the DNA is TGTGCCAGCAGCTTAGGGCGGGGTCCAGATACGCAGTATTTT.

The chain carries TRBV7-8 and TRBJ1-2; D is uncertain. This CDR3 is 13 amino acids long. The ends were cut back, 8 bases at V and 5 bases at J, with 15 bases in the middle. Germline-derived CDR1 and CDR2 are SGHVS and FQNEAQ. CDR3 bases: TGTGCCAGCCGCGCGGCGGGCATATATGGCTACACCTTC. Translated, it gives CASRAAGIYGYTF. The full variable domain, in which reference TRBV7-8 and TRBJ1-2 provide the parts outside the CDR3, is GAGVSQSPRYKVAKRGQDVALRCDPISGHVSLFWYQQALGQGPEFLTYFQNEAQLDKSGLPSDRFFAERPEGSVSTLKIQRTQQEDSAVYLCASRAAGIYGYTFGSGTRLTVV.

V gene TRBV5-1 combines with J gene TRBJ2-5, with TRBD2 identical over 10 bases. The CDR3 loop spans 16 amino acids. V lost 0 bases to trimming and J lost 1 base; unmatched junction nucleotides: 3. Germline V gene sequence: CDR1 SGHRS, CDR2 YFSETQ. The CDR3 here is CASSLGASGGQETQYF. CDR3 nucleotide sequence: TGCGCCAGCAGCTTGGGGGCTAGCGGGGGCCAAGAGACCCAGTACTTC.

This chain's CDR3 is CASSLRAYSGNTIYF. In nucleotides, the CDR3 is TGTGCCAGCAGTTTGAGGGCGTACTCTGGAAACACCATATATTTT. This sequence joins TRBV6-5 and TRBJ1-3; D is unresolved. Trimming took 4 bases from V and 0 from J, leaving 10 bases between them. Germline V CDR1 and CDR2: MNHEY, SVGAGI. The CDR3 totals 15 residues.

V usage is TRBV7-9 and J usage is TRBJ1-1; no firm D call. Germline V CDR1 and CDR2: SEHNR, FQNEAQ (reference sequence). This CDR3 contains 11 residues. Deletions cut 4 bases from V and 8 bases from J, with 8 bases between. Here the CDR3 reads CASSSPSEAFF. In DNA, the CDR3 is TGTGCCAGCAGCTCACCTTCAGAAGCTTTCTTT. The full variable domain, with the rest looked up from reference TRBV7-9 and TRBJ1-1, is DTGVSQNPRHKITKRGQNVTFRCDPISEHNRLYWYRQTLGQGPEFLTYFQNEAQLEKSRLLSDRFSAERPKGSFSTLEIQRTEQGDSAMYLCASSSPSEAFFGQGTRLTVV.

The CDR3 protein is CASRSGRGAQYF. The CDR3 DNA reads as TGTGCCAGCAGGTCCGGGAGAGGGGCCCAGTACTTC. This chain uses TRBV6-5 with TRBJ2-5; D may be TRBD2 (6 bases). V was shortened by 6 bases and J by 9 bases, with 14 bases between the two germline ends. Germline V gene data show CDR1 as MNHEY and CDR2 as SVGAGI. The length of the CDR3 is 12 residues.

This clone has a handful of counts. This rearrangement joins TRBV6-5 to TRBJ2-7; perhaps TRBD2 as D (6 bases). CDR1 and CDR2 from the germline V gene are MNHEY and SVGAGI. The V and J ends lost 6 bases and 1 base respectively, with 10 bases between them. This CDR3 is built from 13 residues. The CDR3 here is CASRLRESYEQYF. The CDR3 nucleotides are TGTGCCAGCAGACTCCGGGAGTCCTACGAGCAGTACTTC.

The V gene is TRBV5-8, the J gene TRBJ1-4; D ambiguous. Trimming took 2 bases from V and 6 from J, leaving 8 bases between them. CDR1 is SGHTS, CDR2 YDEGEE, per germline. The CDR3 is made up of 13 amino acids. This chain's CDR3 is CASSFGQYEKLFF. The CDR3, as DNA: TGTGCCAGCAGCTTCGGTCAGTATGAAAAACTGTTTTTT. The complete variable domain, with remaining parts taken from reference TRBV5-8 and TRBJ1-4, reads EAGVTQSPTHLIKTRGQQATLRCSPISGHTSVYWYQQALGLGLQFLLWYDEGEERNRGNFPPRFSGRQFPNYSSELNVNALELEDSALYLCASSFGQYEKLFFGSGTQLSVL.

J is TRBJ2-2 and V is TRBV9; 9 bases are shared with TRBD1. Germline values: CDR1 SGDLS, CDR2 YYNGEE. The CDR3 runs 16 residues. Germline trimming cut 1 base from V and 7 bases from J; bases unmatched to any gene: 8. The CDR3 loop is CASSVLAQGANGELFF. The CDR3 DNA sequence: TGTGCCAGCAGCGTATTAGCACAGGGGGCGAACGGGGAGCTGTTTTTT.

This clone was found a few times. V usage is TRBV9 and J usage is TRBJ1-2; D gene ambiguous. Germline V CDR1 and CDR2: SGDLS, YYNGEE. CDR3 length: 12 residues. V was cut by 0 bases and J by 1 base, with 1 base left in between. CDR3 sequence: CASSVGNYGYTF. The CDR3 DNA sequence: TGTGCCAGCAGCGTAGGTAACTATGGCTACACCTTC.

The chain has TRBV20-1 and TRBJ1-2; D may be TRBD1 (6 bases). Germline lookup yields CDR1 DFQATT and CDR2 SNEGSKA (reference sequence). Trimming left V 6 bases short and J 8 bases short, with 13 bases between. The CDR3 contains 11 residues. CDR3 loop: CSADGQLGYTF. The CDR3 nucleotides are TGCAGTGCGGACGGACAGTTGGGCTACACCTTC.

As DNA, the CDR3 is TGCGCCAGCAGCTTAAGCGGGGGGGAAGATACGCAGTATTTT. Encoded protein: CASSLSGGEDTQYF. The chain carries TRBV5-1 and TRBJ2-3; 10 nucleotides match TRBD2. The ends lost 2 bases at V and 5 bases at J; junction bases unmatched: 2. Per the germline V gene, CDR1 is SGHRS and CDR2 is YFSETQ. This CDR3 has 14 amino acids.

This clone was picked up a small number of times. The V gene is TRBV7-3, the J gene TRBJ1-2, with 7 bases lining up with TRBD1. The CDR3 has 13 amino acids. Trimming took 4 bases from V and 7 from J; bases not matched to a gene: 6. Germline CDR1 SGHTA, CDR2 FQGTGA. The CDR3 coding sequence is TGTGCCAGCAGCTCCGGGACAGATATTGGCTACACCTTC. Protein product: CASSSGTDIGYTF.

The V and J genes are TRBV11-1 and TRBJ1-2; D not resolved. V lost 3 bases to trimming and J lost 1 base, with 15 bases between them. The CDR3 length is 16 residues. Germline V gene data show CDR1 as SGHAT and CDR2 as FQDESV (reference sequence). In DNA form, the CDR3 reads TGTGCCAGCAGCTTTGGATCCGGGATCCGTAACTATGGCTACACCTTC. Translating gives CASSFGSGIRNYGYTF.

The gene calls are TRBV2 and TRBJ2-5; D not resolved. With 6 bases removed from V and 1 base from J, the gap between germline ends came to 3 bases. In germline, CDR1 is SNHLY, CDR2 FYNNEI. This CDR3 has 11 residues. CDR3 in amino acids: CASSFQETQYF. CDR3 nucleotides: TGTGCCAGCAGCTTCCAAGAGACCCAGTACTTC.

The CDR3 DNA reads as TGTGCCAGCAGGGAGGGTGGTGGGGCCAACGTCCTGACTTTC. Its protein product is CASREGGGANVLTF. V gene TRBV9 combines with J gene TRBJ2-6; D might be TRBD2 (6 bases). V dropped 5 bases and J dropped 3 bases, with 9 bases sitting between them. This CDR3 is built from 14 residues. The germline V gene encodes CDR1 SGDLS and CDR2 YYNGEE.

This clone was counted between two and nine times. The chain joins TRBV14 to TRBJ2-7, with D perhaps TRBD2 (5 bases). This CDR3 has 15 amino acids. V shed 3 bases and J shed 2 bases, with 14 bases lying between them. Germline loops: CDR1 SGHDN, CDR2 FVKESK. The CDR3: CASSHLPSGAYEQYF. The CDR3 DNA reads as TGTGCCAGCAGCCACCTGCCCAGCGGTGCCTACGAGCAGTACTTC.

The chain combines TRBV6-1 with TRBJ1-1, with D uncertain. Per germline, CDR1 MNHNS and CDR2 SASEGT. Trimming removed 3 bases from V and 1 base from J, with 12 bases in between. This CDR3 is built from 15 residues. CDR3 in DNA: TGTGCCAGCAGTGAGGTCATAACGTCGAACACTGAAGCTTTCTTT. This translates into CASSEVITSNTEAFF.

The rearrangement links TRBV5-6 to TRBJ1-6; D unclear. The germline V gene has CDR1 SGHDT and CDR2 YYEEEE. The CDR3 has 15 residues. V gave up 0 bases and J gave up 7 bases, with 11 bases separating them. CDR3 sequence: CASSLGGGNNSPLHF. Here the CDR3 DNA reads TGTGCCAGCAGCTTGGGCGGAGGGAACAATTCACCCCTCCACTTT.

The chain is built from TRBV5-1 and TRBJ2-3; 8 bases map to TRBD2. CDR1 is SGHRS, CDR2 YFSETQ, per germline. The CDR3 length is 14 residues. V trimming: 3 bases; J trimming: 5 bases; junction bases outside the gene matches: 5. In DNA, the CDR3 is TGCGCCAGCAGCTCGGGGGGGATTGAAGATACGCAGTATTTT. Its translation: CASSSGGIEDTQYF.

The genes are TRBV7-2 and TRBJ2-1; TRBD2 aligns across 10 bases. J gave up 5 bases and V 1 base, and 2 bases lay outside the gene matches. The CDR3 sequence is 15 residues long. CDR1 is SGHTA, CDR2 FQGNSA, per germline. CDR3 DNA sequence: TGTGCCAGCAGCTTAGAACTAGCGGGGCACAATGAGCAGTTCTTC. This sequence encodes CASSLELAGHNEQFF.